This passage covers 3 T cell receptor beta chains from one sample sequenced in a study of T cell repertoires in cytomegalovirus infection. TCRdb reprocessed the reads via MiXCR and lists one record per CDR3 protein. The profile shows about 60,000 distinct CDR3 sequences, roughly 34% of them singletons. These receptors are not linked to any known antigen. The sequenced material came from PBMCs, sequenced either directly or after in vitro stimulation (not recorded which). The receptors were gathered from a human donor in good health (CMV status not recorded). Some clones in this sample may be carry-over from other donors' samples.

This clonotype was seen repeatedly, ten times or more. This chain links TRBV7-8 with TRBJ1-2; unclear D gene. This CDR3 has 16 amino acids. Germline CDR1 and CDR2: SGHVS and FQNEAQ. V shed 4 bases and J shed 3 bases, with 18 bases lying between them. The CDR3 region is CASSSSHAQAYYGYTF. The CDR3 DNA follows: TGTGCCAGCAGCTCATCCCATGCCCAGGCCTACTATGGCTACACCTTC.

This rearrangement joins TRBV7-2 to TRBJ2-5; 9 bases fit TRBD1. CDR1 SGHTA and CDR2 FQGNSA come from the germline V gene. The CDR3 length is 14 residues. The J segment lost 3 bases and the V segment lost 4 bases, leaving 3 bases of the junction unmatched. CDR3 residues: CASSYRTGEETQYF. CDR3 bases: TGTGCCAGCAGCTACCGGACAGGGGAAGAGACCCAGTACTTC.

This clonotype was recorded a few times. The junction differs from germline at one of its ends, possibly a read error. This rearrangement joins TRBV20-1 to TRBJ1-1; 7 nucleotides align to TRBD1. Germline values: CDR1 DFQATT, CDR2 SNEGSKA (reference sequence). This CDR3 contains 14 residues. This CDR3 reads CSARWQGVKTEAFF. CDR3 bases: TGCAGTGCTAGGTGGCAGGGGGTGAAAACTGAAGCTTTCTTT.